This is a list of T cell receptor beta chains from one sample in a study of blood T cell repertoires in COVID-19. Assay: immunoSEQ multiplex PCR; the TCRdb copy retains only in-frame clones and omits some. Altogether 90,000 to 110,000 clones are present, about 76% being singletons, with the ten largest covering roughly a fifth. The sample taken for sequencing was peripheral blood. The receptors were gathered from a woman aged 70-85 years with acute or convalescent COVID-19. The CDR3 runs from the conserved cysteine through the conserved F or W. A D gene is named only where the DNA matches it firmly. Size values are once, few and many counts, or a class for expanded clones, and some rows have none.

d_gene: .
abundance: once
j_gene: TRBJ2-3
v_gene: TRBV28
len: 16
CDR3nt: TGTGCCAGCAGTTTAGGAATTAGCGGTAGCACAGATACGCAGTATTTT
CDR3aa: CASSLGISGSTDTQYF

d_gene: TRBD1
abundance: many
j_gene: TRBJ2-7
v_gene: TRBV2
len: 15
CDR3nt: TGTGCCAGCAGGGGCGGGACAGGGGGCGAGTACGAGCAGTACTTC
CDR3aa: CASRGGTGGEYEQYF

d_gene: TRBD1
abundance: .
j_gene: TRBJ2-7
v_gene: TRBV5-1
len: 15
CDR3nt: TGCGCCAGCAGCTTGTGGACAGGGGCTGAATACGAGCAGTACTTC
CDR3aa: CASSLWTGAEYEQYF

d_gene: TRBD1
abundance: .
j_gene: TRBJ2-3
v_gene: TRBV6-2/TRBV6-3
len: 19
CDR3nt: TGTGCCAGCAGTTATTCCGCCCTTCGACAGGGGAAACTCACAGATACGCAGTATTTT
CDR3aa: CASSYSALRQGKLTDTQYF

d_gene: .
abundance: .
j_gene: TRBJ2-5
v_gene: TRBV5-1
len: 15
CDR3nt: TGCGCCAGCAGCTTGTACGGTGGGGCACAAGAGACCCAGTACTTC
CDR3aa: CASSLYGGAQETQYF

d_gene: .
abundance: few
j_gene: TRBJ1-1
v_gene: TRBV3-1/TRBV3-2
len: 12
CDR3nt: TGTGCCAGCAGCCAAGTTGAGGGCCGAGCTTTCTTT
CDR3aa: CASSQVEGRAFF

d_gene: .
abundance: .
j_gene: TRBJ1-1
v_gene: TRBV3-1/TRBV3-2
len: 14
CDR3nt: TGTGCCAGCAGCCCCCAGGTCGTGAACACTGAAGCTTTCTTT
CDR3aa: CASSPQVVNTEAFF

d_gene: TRBD2
abundance: .
j_gene: TRBJ2-1
v_gene: TRBV7-8
len: 17
CDR3nt: TGTGCCAGCAGCTTAAGGTTAGCGGGGTCCTCCTACAATGAGCAGTTCTTC
CDR3aa: CASSLRLAGSSYNEQFF

d_gene: .
abundance: .
j_gene: TRBJ1-1
v_gene: TRBV28
len: 14
CDR3nt: TGTGCCAGCAGGTTACAGGGATTGAACACTGAAGCTTTCTTT
CDR3aa: CASRLQGLNTEAFF

d_gene: TRBD1
abundance: .
j_gene: TRBJ1-2
v_gene: TRBV2
len: 14
CDR3nt: TGTGCCAGCAGTGAACTACAGGGGGCCGGTGGCTACACCTTC
CDR3aa: CASSELQGAGGYTF

d_gene: TRBD1
abundance: .
j_gene: TRBJ2-3
v_gene: TRBV2
len: 14
CDR3nt: TGTGCCAGCAACCGGGACAGGTTCACAGATACGCAGTATTTT
CDR3aa: CASNRDRFTDTQYF

d_gene: .
abundance: .
j_gene: TRBJ1-1
v_gene: TRBV30
len: 13
CDR3nt: TGTGCCTGGAGGGAAAAGGGAGGTCGGTATGCTTTCTTT
CDR3aa: CAWREKGGRYAFF

d_gene: TRBD2
abundance: .
j_gene: TRBJ2-7
v_gene: TRBV4-3
len: 16
CDR3nt: TGCGCCAGCAGCCTGGGGACTAGCGGGGGGGGCTACGAGCAGTACTTC
CDR3aa: CASSLGTSGGGYEQYF

d_gene: TRBD1
abundance: .
j_gene: TRBJ1-1
v_gene: TRBV9
len: 14
CDR3nt: TGTGCCAGCAGTGCAGGGGGCTGGAACACTGAAGCTTTCTTT
CDR3aa: CASSAGGWNTEAFF

d_gene: .
abundance: .
j_gene: TRBJ2-3
v_gene: TRBV28
len: 17
CDR3nt: TGTGCCAGCAGTTTCCCCGAGGGGGGGAGAGGCACAGATACGCAGTATTTT
CDR3aa: CASSFPEGGRGTDTQYF

d_gene: .
abundance: .
j_gene: TRBJ1-1
v_gene: TRBV18
len: 15
CDR3nt: TGTGCCAGCTCAACATCGACAGACATGAACACTGAAGCTTTCTTT
CDR3aa: CASSTSTDMNTEAFF

d_gene: .
abundance: once
j_gene: TRBJ1-4
v_gene: TRBV2
len: 14
CDR3nt: TGTGCCAGCAGTCCCAGGGTCGTGTCTGAAAAACTGTTTTTT
CDR3aa: CASSPRVVSEKLFF

d_gene: .
abundance: .
j_gene: TRBJ1-1
v_gene: TRBV14
len: 15
CDR3nt: TGTGCCAGCAGCCAAGATCTACTGCCGAACACTGAAGCTTTCTTT
CDR3aa: CASSQDLLPNTEAFF

d_gene: .
abundance: .
j_gene: TRBJ1-6
v_gene: TRBV20-1
len: 15
CDR3nt: TGCAGTGCTAGTCAGGTCCGGCAGGGAAGTTCACCCCTCCACTTT
CDR3aa: CSASQVRQGSSPLHF

d_gene: .
abundance: .
j_gene: TRBJ1-5
v_gene: TRBV25-1
len: 13
CDR3nt: TGTGCCAGCAGGGGAGGGATGGGTCAGCCCCAGCATTTT
CDR3aa: CASRGGMGQPQHF

d_gene: .
abundance: .
j_gene: TRBJ1-1
v_gene: TRBV30
len: 15
CDR3nt: TGTGCCTGGAGTGTAAGGGAGCGAATGTCGGGCGTAGCTTTCTTT
CDR3aa: CAWSVRERMSGVAFF

d_gene: TRBD1
abundance: few
j_gene: TRBJ1-5
v_gene: TRBV5-1
len: 14
CDR3nt: TGCGCCAGCAGCTTGGAGGGGGCCGGTCAGCCCCAGCATTTT
CDR3aa: CASSLEGAGQPQHF